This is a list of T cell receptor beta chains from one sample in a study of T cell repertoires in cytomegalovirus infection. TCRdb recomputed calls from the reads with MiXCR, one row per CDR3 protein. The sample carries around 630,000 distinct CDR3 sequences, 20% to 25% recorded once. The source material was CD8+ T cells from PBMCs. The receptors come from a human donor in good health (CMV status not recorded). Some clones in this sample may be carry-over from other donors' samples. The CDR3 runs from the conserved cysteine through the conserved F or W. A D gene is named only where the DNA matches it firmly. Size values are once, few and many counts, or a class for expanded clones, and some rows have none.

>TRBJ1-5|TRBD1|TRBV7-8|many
TGTGCCAGCAGCTCGGCGACAGGGCCCTATGGCAATCAGCCCCAGCATTTT
CASSSATGPYGNQPQHF
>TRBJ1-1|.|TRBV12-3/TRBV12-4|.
TGTGCCAGCAGTGCCTCGGGGGGTTGGGGCGACACTGAAGCTTTCTTT
CASSASGGWGDTEAFF
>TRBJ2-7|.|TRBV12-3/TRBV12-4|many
TGTGCCAGCAGTTCACCCCCGGGGAGGCAAACCTACGAGCAGTACTTC
CASSSPPGRQTYEQYF
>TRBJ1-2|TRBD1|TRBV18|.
TGTGCCAGCTCAACCACTGAGGACAGGGTGAACTATGGCTACACCTTC
CASSTTEDRVNYGYTF
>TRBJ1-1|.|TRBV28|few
TGTGCCAGCAGTTTAGCGAGGGCAGGTGGTACTGAAGCTTTCTTT
CASSLARAGGTEAFF
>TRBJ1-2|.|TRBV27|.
TGTGCCAGCAGTGCCGGGACACCCCGCTATGGCTACACCTTC
CASSAGTPRYGYTF
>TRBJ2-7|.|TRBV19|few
TGTGCCAGTAGTATCATGGGGGCGAGGAAGGACGAGCAGTACTTC
CASSIMGARKDEQYF
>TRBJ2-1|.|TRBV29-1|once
TGCAGCGTTGTACAGGACCCGACGCCTTACAATGAGCAGTTCTTC
CSVVQDPTPYNEQFF
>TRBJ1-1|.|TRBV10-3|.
TGTGCCATCAGTGAGATTACCACTGAAGCTTTCTTT
CAISEITTEAFF
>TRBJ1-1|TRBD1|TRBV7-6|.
TGTGTCAGCAGCTCCAGGACAGGGGTGAACACTGAAGCTTTCTTT
CVSSSRTGVNTEAFF
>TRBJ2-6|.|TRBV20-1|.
TGCAGTGCTAGGGGCACTAATGGGGCCAACGTCCTGACTTTC
CSARGTNGANVLTF
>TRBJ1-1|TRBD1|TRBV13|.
TGTGCCAGCAGCTTAGACAGGGGATTCATGAACACTGAAGCTTTCTTT
CASSLDRGFMNTEAFF
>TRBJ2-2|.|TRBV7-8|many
TGTGCCAGCAGCCTTTGGGACGTTACCGGGGAGCTGTTTTTT
CASSLWDVTGELFF
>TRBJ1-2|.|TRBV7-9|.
TGTGCCAGCAGCTCCCGGGGTGGCCCGTACACCTTC
CASSSRGGPYTF
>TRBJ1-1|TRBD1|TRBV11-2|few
TGTGCCAGCAGCTTCGGGGGACAGGGTTTGTTCTTT
CASSFGGQGLFF
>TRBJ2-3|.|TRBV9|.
TGTGCCAGCAGCGTACCCCGGGGAGGGGGTAGCACAGATACGCAGTATTTT
CASSVPRGGGSTDTQYF
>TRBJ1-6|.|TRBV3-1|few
TGTGCCAGCAGCCAAGGCCCGGGGGGCTCCTATAATTCACCCCTCCACTTT
CASSQGPGGSYNSPLHF
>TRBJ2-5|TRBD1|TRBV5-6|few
TGTGCCAGCCGACAGGGGGCTGAGACCCAGTACTTC
CASRQGAETQYF
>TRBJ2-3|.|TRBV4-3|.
TGCGCCAGCAGCCAAGATAGGACGGGCACAGATACGCAGTATTTT
CASSQDRTGTDTQYF
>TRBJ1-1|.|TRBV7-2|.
TGTGCCAGCAGCTTAGGATCCGGGAAAGCTTTCTTT
CASSLGSGKAFF
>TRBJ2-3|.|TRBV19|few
TGTGCCAGTAGTACGGGACGGTATAGCACAGATACGCAGTATTTT
CASSTGRYSTDTQYF
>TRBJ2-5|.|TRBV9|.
TGTGCCAGCAGCGTAGTACTAGGAGACCAAGAGACCCAGTACTTC
CASSVVLGDQETQYF
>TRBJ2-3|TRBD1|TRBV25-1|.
TGTGCCAGCGCGGGCGGGGACAGGATATTTTATACGCAGTATTTT
CASAGGDRIFYTQYF
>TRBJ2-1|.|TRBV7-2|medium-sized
TGTGCCAGCAGCTTAAACGGGGCGGGGAATGAGCAGTTCTTC
CASSLNGAGNEQFF
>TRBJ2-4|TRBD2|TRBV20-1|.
TGCAGTGCTTTTGCTAGCGGGGTAACCAAAAACATTCAGTACTTC
CSAFASGVTKNIQYF
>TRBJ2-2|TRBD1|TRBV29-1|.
TGCAGCGTTGAATTCGGGAGGACAGGGGAGTCCGCGAACACCGGGGAGCTGTTTTTT
CSVEFGRTGESANTGELFF
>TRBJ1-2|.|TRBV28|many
TGTGCCAGCAGTTTCGCGGTCCGGACTCGGGGGGAAGGCTACACCTTC
CASSFAVRTRGEGYTF
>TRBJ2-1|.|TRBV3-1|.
TGTGCCAGCAGCCAAGATCTGGATAGCTACAATGAGCAGTTCTTC
CASSQDLDSYNEQFF
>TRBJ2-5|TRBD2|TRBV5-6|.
TGTGCCAGCAGCTCTACTAGCGGGGTAAAGACCCAGTACTTC
CASSSTSGVKTQYF
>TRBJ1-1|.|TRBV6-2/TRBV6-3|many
TGTGCCAGCAGTTACTCCGCTGAAGCTTTCTTT
CASSYSAEAFF
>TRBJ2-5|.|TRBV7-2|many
TGTGCCAGCAGCTTAGCATGGGCAGCGACGTACCAAGAGACCCAGTACTTC
CASSLAWAATYQETQYF
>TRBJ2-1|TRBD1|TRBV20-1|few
TGCAGTGCTAGCTCCCCGGGACAGACGAGCTCCTACAATGAGCAGTTCTTC
CSASSPGQTSSYNEQFF
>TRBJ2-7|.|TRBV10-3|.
TGTGCCATCAGTGGCGGTGGGGTTTCTCACTACGAGCAGTACTTC
CAISGGGVSHYEQYF